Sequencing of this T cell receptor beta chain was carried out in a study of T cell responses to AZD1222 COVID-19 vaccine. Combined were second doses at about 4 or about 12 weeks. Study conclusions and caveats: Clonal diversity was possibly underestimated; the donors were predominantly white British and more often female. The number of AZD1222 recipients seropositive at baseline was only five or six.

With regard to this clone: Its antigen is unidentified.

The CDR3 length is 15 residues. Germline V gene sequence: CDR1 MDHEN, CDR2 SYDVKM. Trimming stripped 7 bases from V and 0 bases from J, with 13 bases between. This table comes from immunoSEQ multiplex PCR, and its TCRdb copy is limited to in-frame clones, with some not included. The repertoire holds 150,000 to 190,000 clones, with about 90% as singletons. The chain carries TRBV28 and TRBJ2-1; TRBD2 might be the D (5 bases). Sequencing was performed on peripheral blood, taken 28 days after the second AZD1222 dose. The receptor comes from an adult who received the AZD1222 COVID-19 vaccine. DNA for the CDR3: TGTGCCAGCACCCACAGCGGCAGCTCCTACAATGAGCAGTTCTTC. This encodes CASTHSGSSYNEQFF.